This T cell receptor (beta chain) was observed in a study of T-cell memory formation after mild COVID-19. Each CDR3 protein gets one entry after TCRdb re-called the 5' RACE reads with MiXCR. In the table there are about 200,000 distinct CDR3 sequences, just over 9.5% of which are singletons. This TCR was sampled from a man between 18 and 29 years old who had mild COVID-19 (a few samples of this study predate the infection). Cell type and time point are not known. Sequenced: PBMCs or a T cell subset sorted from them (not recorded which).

CDR3 sequence reads: CSARGSSAGTVYEQYV. Written as DNA, the CDR3 is TGCAGTGCTAGAGGGTCGTCGGCGGGAACCGTCTACGAGCAGTACGTC. This chain joins TRBV20-1 and TRBJ2-7; the D gene is possibly TRBD2 (6 bases). V was clipped by 1 base and J by 3 bases, with 19 bases between them. The CDR3 length is 16 residues. Looked up from germline, CDR1 is DFQATT and CDR2 is SNEGSKA (reference sequence).